This is a list of T cell receptor beta chains from one sample in a study of cytomegalovirus exposure and HLA in healthy donors. Assay used: immunoSEQ multiplex PCR; TCRdb lists only in-frame clones, some missing. This table holds 110,000 to 150,000 clones, about 80% found once. The material sequenced was PBMCs. The source is a woman aged 25 to 45 in good health and CMV-seronegative. CDR3s leave out the opening cysteine and the closing phenylalanine or tryptophan.

j_gene,v_gene,CDR3aa
TRBJ1-1,TRBV7-9,ASSFYGRGAF
TRBJ2-2,TRBV5-1,ASSLVGGRQYTGELF
TRBJ2-1,TRBV7-8,ASSLERTGFYNEQF
TRBJ2-7,TRBV5-6,ASSLSPLHEQY
TRBJ2-7,TRBV11-2,ASSLGRGDPYEQY
TRBJ1-6,TRBV23-1,ASSHPDRGPYNSPLH
TRBJ2-3,TRBV5-4,ASSLYTDLTDTQY
TRBJ2-3,TRBV6-1,ASSAGQGRTDTQY
TRBJ2-7,TRBV5-1,ASNLAGSSYEQY
TRBJ2-7,TRBV5-1,ASSLTGSYEQY
TRBJ2-2,TRBV14,ASSAHTGTGELF
TRBJ2-1,TRBV5-1,ASSGFPTGSSYNEQF
TRBJ2-6,TRBV7-9,ASSPSTAGANVLT
TRBJ2-7,TRBV19,ASSQVGTAYEQY
TRBJ2-3,TRBV20-1,SASQEDTQY
TRBJ1-1,TRBV7-8,ASSSRGRATEAF
TRBJ1-5,TRBV19,ASSHRGEVQPQH
TRBJ1-5,TRBV7-2,ASSPQGNQPQH
TRBJ1-2,TRBV18,ASSPSLQGNGYT
TRBJ2-1,TRBV27,ASSTLAGTPYSYNEQF
TRBJ2-3,TRBV5-6,ASSGLAGGLTDTQY
TRBJ2-5,TRBV5-5,ASSVQGGGETQY
TRBJ1-6,TRBV4-1,ASSLQGAGSSPLH
TRBJ2-5,TRBV5-4,ASSLRLGETQY